The 16 T cell receptor beta chains below were found in one sample sequenced in a study of identical twins. TCRdb used MiXCR to reprocess the 5' RACE reads, holding one entry per CDR3 protein. The sample records fewer than 20,000 distinct CDR3 sequences, 69% being singletons. The sample taken for sequencing was memory (CD45RO+) T cells sorted from blood. The receptors here all came from a woman in her late teens or twenties in good health. This table probably holds off-target reads from a library built for another chain.

The chain is built from TRBV7-2 and TRBJ2-2; 9 bases agree with TRBD2. The CDR3 has 18 residues. Germline V gene lookup returns CDR1 SGHTA and CDR2 FQGNSA. The junction had 7 bases not matched to a gene; V was cut back by 2 bases and J by 0 bases. Here the CDR3 DNA reads TGTGCCAGCAGCTTAAGGTGGTCTAGCGGGACGAACACCGGGGAGCTGTTTTTT. Translation: CASSLRWSSGTNTGELFF.

CDR3 DNA sequence: TGTGCCAGCAGCCGGACAGGGAGAGGACCTGGAAACACCATATATTTT. Translated: CASSRTGRGPGNTIYF. V is TRBV6-1 and J is TRBJ1-3; 8 bases line up with TRBD1. V trimming: 6 bases; J trimming: 2 bases; junction bases outside the gene matches: 9. The CDR3 sequence is 16 residues long. CDR1 is MNHNS and CDR2 is SASEGT in the germline V gene.

The chain carries TRBV13 and TRBJ2-5; 10 bases match TRBD2. V lost 4 bases, J lost 2 bases, and 19 bases stayed unmatched. Germline CDR1 and CDR2: PRHDT and FYEKMQ (reference sequence). This CDR3 has 20 amino acids. The CDR3, as DNA: TGTGCCAGCAGCTCCCTATCTGCGTGGACTAGCGGTCCACAGCAAGAGACCCAGTACTTC. It is translated as CASSSLSAWTSGPQQETQYF.

As concerns this clonotype: The CDR3 carries no conserved terminal phenylalanine or tryptophan, so it likely arises from a read error. The chain uses TRBV4-3 and TRBJ2-7; possible D gene TRBD2, 5 bases. The V gene's germline CDR1 is LGHNA and CDR2 YSLEER. Trimming shortened V by 7 bases and J by 2 bases, and 18 bases separated the two germline ends. The CDR3 has 15 amino acids. The chain's CDR3 is CASTLGLTRAYEQYL. Here the CDR3 DNA reads TGCGCCAGCACCCTCGGATTAACGCGGGCCTACGAGCAGTACTTA.

This clonotype showed up just a few times. The chain has TRBV14 and TRBJ2-1; D remains unclear. The CDR3 is made up of 13 amino acids. Germline loops: CDR1 SGHDN, CDR2 FVKESK. V was clipped by 2 bases and J by 7 bases, with 9 bases between them. The CDR3, as DNA: TGTGCCAGCAGCCAAAGTATCCGGAATGAGCAGTTCTTC. Protein product: CASSQSIRNEQFF.

This chain links TRBV28 with TRBJ2-2, with 7 bases matching TRBD2. The germline V gene encodes CDR1 MDHEN and CDR2 SYDVKM. There are 16 residues in the CDR3. The V gene end was trimmed by 3 bases and the J gene end by 7 bases; junction bases not matched to a gene: 11. CDR3 in amino acids: CASSLMASGRDGELFF. CDR3 DNA: TGTGCCAGCAGTTTGATGGCTAGCGGTCGCGACGGGGAGCTGTTTTTT.

This chain uses TRBV28 with TRBJ2-7, with D perhaps TRBD1 (5 bases). The germline gives CDR1 MDHEN, CDR2 SYDVKM. Trimming removed 2 bases from V and 6 bases from J, with 11 bases in between. The CDR3 loop spans 13 amino acids. This CDR3 is CASSLISRAEQYF. Here the CDR3 DNA reads TGTGCCAGCAGTTTAATCAGCAGGGCCGAGCAGTACTTC.

Of note for this clonotype: Relative to the germline gene, one junction end is altered; a read error may explain this. The chain is built from TRBV12-3 or TRBV12-4 and TRBJ2-1; 8 nucleotides agree with TRBD2. The CDR3 extends over 15 amino acids. CDR3 bases: TGTGCCAGCAGTTCCGGGACTAGTAGCGGGAATGAGAAGTTCTTC. This encodes CASSSGTSSGNEKFF.

This clonotype has only one observation. V gene TRBV5-4 combines with J gene TRBJ1-1, with D uncertain. This CDR3 spans 14 amino acids. The germline V and J ends were trimmed by 2 bases and 1 base, with 9 bases remaining between them. Germline V gene sequence: CDR1 SGHNT, CDR2 YYREEE (reference sequence). The CDR3 region has the DNA TGTGCCAGCAGCTTTTCCACTGGGAACACTGAAGCTTTCTTT. Its protein is CASSFSTGNTEAFF.

DNA for the CDR3: TGTGCCAGCTCACTTGGTCGTCAGTCTAATCAGCCCCAGCATTTT. Residues: CASSLGRQSNQPQHF. The chain recombines TRBV18 with TRBJ1-5; D is unresolved. Germline lookup yields CDR1 KGHSH and CDR2 LQKENI. Trimming stripped 4 bases from V and 4 bases from J, with 14 bases between. This CDR3 is 15 amino acids long.

CDR3 bases: TGTGCCACCAGTGACGGGAGTAGCAATGAGCAGTTCTTC. Its translation is CATSDGSSNEQFF. The chain is built from TRBV24-1 and TRBJ2-1; possibly TRBD2 for D (6 bases). This CDR3 has 13 amino acids. CDR1 and CDR2 (germline): KGHDR, SFDVKD. V lost 4 bases and J 6 bases, leaving 9 bases between the germline ends.

This chain's CDR3 is CASSPPGTAPPWDKNIQYF. CDR3 DNA: TGTGCCAGCAGCCCCCCCGGGACCGCCCCACCCTGGGACAAAAACATTCAGTACTTC. V usage is TRBV7-9 and J usage is TRBJ2-4; D may be TRBD1 or TRBD2 (5 bases each). The CDR3 length is 19 residues. Germline lookup yields CDR1 SEHNR and CDR2 FQNEAQ (reference sequence). V lost 5 bases, J lost 3 bases, and 26 bases lay in between.

The chain combines TRBV20-1 with TRBJ2-3; 11 nucleotides match TRBD2. The germline gives CDR1 DFQATT, CDR2 SNEGSKA (reference sequence). Trimming at V came to 6 bases and at J to 7 bases, leaving 9 bases not matched to a gene. The CDR3 has 14 residues. The CDR3 DNA follows: TGCAGTGCCGGGCGACTAGCGGGATCCCATACGCAGTATTTT. This sequence encodes CSAGRLAGSHTQYF.

The chain joins TRBV10-3 to TRBJ1-2; no firm D call. Germline assignment: CDR1 ENHRY and CDR2 SYGVKD. There are 15 residues in the CDR3. With 3 bases removed from V and 4 bases from J, the gap between germline ends came to 15 bases. CDR3 protein: CAISDEGRRVYGYTF. The CDR3 nucleotides read TGTGCCATCAGTGATGAGGGTAGACGGGTCTATGGCTACACCTTC.

V gene TRBV6-2 or TRBV6-3 combines with J gene TRBJ2-2; D is ambiguous. V was pared by 7 bases and J by 3 bases, with 12 bases between. The CDR3 is made up of 14 amino acids. Germline lookup yields CDR1 MNHEY and CDR2 SVGEGT. The CDR3 DNA follows: TGTGCCAGCATTCATAATAGGCACACCGGGGAGCTGTTTTTT. Residues: CASIHNRHTGELFF.

This clonotype was seen a few times. V usage is TRBV29-1 and J usage is TRBJ2-1; D is unresolved. The ends were cut back, 4 bases at V and 7 bases at J, with 20 bases in the middle. This CDR3 spans 15 amino acids. Germline V gene data show CDR1 as SQVTM and CDR2 as ANQGSEA. The CDR3 is CSVGTPGPAGNEQFF. The CDR3 DNA is TGCAGCGTTGGTACCCCGGGCCCCGCCGGGAATGAGCAGTTCTTC.